This T cell receptor (beta chain) was obtained from a study of blood T cell repertoires in COVID-19. CDR3 length equals 16 residues. Per germline, CDR1 MDHEN and CDR2 SYDVKM. Trimming took off 5 bases at V and 3 bases at J, with 17 bases between the two ends. In the original analysis: Amplified reference gene primers provided the basis for estimating nucleated cell counts. Only in-frame clones appear in the TCRdb table, and some are missing; sequencing was by immunoSEQ multiplex PCR. The V and J calls and clone size are taken from that table; D and trimming were inferred from the DNA. Of about 160,000 clones in the sample, 79% were seen once. Patients at the Seattle site were enrolled during active infection and followed longitudinally.

The rearrangement links TRBV28 to TRBJ1-5; weak D call: TRBD1 (6 bases). The sequence derives from a woman aged 60-75 years with COVID-19, enrolled during active disease. Material for sequencing was peripheral blood. This CDR3 reads CASSPTHRAPNQPQHF. DNA for the CDR3: TGTGCCAGCAGTCCGACCCACAGGGCCCCCAATCAGCCCCAGCATTTT. The full variable domain, in which reference TRBV28 and TRBJ1-5 provide the parts outside the CDR3, is DVKVTQSSRYLVKRTGEKVFLECVQDMDHENMFWYRQDPGLGLRLIYFSYDVKMKEKGDIPEGYSVSREKKERFSLILESASTNQTSMYLCASSPTHRAPNQPQHFGDGTRLSIL.